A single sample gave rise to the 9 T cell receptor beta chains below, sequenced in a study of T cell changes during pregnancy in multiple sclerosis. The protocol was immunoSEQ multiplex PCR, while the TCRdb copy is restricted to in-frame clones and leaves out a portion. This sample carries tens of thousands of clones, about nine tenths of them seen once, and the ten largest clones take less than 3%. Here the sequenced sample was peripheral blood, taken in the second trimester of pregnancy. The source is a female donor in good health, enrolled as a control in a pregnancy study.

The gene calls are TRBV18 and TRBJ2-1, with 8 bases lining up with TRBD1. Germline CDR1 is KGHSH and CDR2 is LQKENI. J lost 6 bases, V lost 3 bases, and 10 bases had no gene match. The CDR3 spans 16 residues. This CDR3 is CASSPPRQGTFNEQFF. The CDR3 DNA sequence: TGTGCCAGCTCACCTCCGAGACAGGGGACGTTCAATGAGCAGTTCTTC. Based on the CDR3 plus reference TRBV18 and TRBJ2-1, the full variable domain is NAGVMQNPRHLVRRRGQEARLRCSPMKGHSHVYWYRQLPEEGLKFMVYLQKENIIDESGMPKERFSAEFPKEGPSILRIQQVVRGDSAAYFCASSPPRQGTFNEQFFGPGTRLTVL.

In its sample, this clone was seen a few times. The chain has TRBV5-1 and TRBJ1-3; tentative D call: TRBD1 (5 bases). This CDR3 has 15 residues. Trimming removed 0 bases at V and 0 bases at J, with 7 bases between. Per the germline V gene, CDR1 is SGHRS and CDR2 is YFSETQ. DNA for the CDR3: TGCGCCAGCAGCTTGGTCCAGGGCTCTGGAAACACCATATATTTT. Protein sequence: CASSLVQGSGNTIYF.

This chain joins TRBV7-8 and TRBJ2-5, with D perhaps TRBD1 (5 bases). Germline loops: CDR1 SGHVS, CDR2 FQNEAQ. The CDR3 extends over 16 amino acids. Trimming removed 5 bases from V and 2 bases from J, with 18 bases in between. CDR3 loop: CASSTSRGIIQETQYF. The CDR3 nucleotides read TGTGCCAGCAGCACCAGTAGGGGCATAATACAAGAGACCCAGTACTTC.

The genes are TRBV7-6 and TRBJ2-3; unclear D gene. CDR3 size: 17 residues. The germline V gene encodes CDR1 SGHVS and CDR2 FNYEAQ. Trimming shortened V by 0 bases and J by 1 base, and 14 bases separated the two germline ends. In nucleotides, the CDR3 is TGTGCCAGCAGCTTAGCGCTTCAGCGTGTGGGCACAGATACGCAGTATTTT. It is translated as CASSLALQRVGTDTQYF.

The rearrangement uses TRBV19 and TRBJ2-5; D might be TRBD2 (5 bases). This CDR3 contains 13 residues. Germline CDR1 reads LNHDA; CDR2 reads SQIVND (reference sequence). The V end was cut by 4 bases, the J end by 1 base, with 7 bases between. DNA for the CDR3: TGTGCCAGTAGTAGACTACCCCAAGAGACCCAGTACTTC. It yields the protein CASSRLPQETQYF.

CDR3 nucleotides: TGTGCCAGCAGTGCGGAGCCCAATCAGCCCCAGCATTTT. As protein: CASSAEPNQPQHF. This chain uses TRBV6-4 with TRBJ1-5, with D hard to call. Per the germline V gene, CDR1 is MRHNA and CDR2 is SNTAGT. Trimming removed 4 bases at V and 3 bases at J, with 7 bases between. There are 13 residues in the CDR3.

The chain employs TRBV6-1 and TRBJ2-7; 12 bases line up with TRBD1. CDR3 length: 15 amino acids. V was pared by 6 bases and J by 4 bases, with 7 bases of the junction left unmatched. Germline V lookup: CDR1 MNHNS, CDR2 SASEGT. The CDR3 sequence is CASRGTGGWYYEQYF. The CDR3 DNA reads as TGTGCCAGCAGAGGGACAGGGGGCTGGTATTACGAGCAGTACTTC.

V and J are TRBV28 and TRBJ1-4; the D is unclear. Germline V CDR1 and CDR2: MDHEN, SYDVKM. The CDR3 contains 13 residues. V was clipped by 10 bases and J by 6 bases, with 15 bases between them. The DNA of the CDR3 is TGTGCCACCATATCAGAACCTTATGAAAAACTGTTTTTT. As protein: CATISEPYEKLFF.

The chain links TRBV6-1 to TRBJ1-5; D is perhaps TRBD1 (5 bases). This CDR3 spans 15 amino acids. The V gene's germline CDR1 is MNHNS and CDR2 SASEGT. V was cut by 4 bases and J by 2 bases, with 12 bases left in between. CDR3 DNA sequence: TGTGCCAGCAGTGTTGAAGGGGTCGGCAATCAGCCCCAGCATTTT. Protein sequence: CASSVEGVGNQPQHF.